This entry lists 20 T cell receptor beta chains sequenced from one sample in a study of blood T cells in healthy people across ages. Using a J-beta primer mix together with a sample-barcoded 5' primer, a second PCR was run for roughly 6 to 12 cycles. MiXCR, run by TCRdb on the 5' RACE reads, gives a single entry per CDR3 protein. Counted here are some 1.8 million distinct CDR3 sequences, about two fifths occurring once; the ten biggest clones make up roughly 24%. Sequenced material: blood. The receptors here all came from a human donor in good health.

This clonotype was counted between two and nine times. The V gene is TRBV20-1, the J gene TRBJ2-3; weak D call: TRBD1 (6 bases). CDR3 length equals 13 residues. V lost 2 bases and J 3 bases, leaving 9 bases between the germline ends. CDR1 and CDR2 from the germline V gene are DFQATT and SNEGSKA (reference sequence). In DNA form, the CDR3 reads TGCAGTGCTAGAAAGGGGGTTACAGATACGCAGTATTTT. Translation gives CSARKGVTDTQYF.

This rearrangement joins TRBV6-2 or TRBV6-3 to TRBJ2-6; TRBD2 is a possible D gene (6 bases). Germline values: CDR1 MNHEY, CDR2 SVGEGT. Trimming took off 2 bases at V and 0 bases at J, with 8 bases between the two ends. The CDR3 loop spans 16 amino acids. The CDR3 DNA reads TGTGCCAGCAGTTACCGGCGGGGCTCTGGGGCCAACGTCCTGACTTTC. This encodes CASSYRRGSGANVLTF.

The chain couples TRBV4-2 to TRBJ1-6; 7 nucleotides align to TRBD1. The germline V gene has CDR1 LGHNA and CDR2 YNFKEQ. The CDR3 loop spans 16 amino acids. Trimming took 0 bases from V and 7 from J; bases not matched to a gene: 6. The chain's CDR3 is CASSQDVQGTNSPLHF. The CDR3, as DNA: TGTGCCAGCAGCCAAGACGTACAGGGGACAAATTCACCCCTCCACTTT.

There are a few counts of this clonotype. This rearrangement joins TRBV9 to TRBJ2-1; D is perhaps TRBD2 (5 bases). CDR1 is SGDLS and CDR2 is YYNGEE in the germline V gene. The CDR3 length is 16 residues. Trimming shortened V by 0 bases and J by 0 bases, and 10 bases separated the two germline ends. The CDR3 sequence: CASSVEGGPSYNEQFF. CDR3 nucleotide sequence: TGTGCCAGCAGCGTAGAAGGCGGGCCCTCCTACAATGAGCAGTTCTTC. Full variable domain (rest looked up from reference TRBV9 and TRBJ2-1): DSGVTQTPKHLITATGQRVTLRCSPRSGDLSVYWYQQSLDQGLQFLIQYYNGEERAKGNILERFSAQQFPDLHSELNLSSLELGDSALYFCASSVEGGPSYNEQFFGPGTRLTVL.

The chain is built from TRBV20-1 and TRBJ1-2, with D maybe TRBD1 (5 bases). The germline V gene encodes CDR1 DFQATT and CDR2 SNEGSKA (reference sequence). This CDR3 is built from 13 residues. V was shortened by 4 bases and J by 5 bases, with 14 bases between the two germline ends. As DNA, the CDR3 is TGCAGTGCTATTAAGGGACCGGGTTATGGCTACACCTTC. This encodes CSAIKGPGYGYTF.

A note on this clonotype: The conserved closing phenylalanine or tryptophan is absent in this CDR3, likely reflecting a read error. It is unclear where the CDR3 begins or ends on the DNA, so no DNA is shown, and the CDR3 is as TCRdb lists it. This chain connects TRBV12-3 or TRBV12-4 to TRBJ2-5; the table names TRBD2, a call not compared with the DNA. A total of 16 residues make up the CDR3, ends included. CDR3 protein: CASSLAGARRGYTFGS.

This clonotype was seen more than once but under ten times. This chain links TRBV7-2 with TRBJ2-4; TRBD2 aligns across 14 bases. V was clipped by 7 bases and J by 13 bases; unmatched bases: 12. Germline V gene sequence: CDR1 SGHTA, CDR2 FQGNSA. The CDR3 has 15 residues. The chain's CDR3 is CASNQGLAGAGEQYF. The CDR3 DNA follows: TGTGCCAGCAACCAGGGACTAGCGGGGGCGGGAGAGCAGTACTTC.

The V gene is TRBV28, the J gene TRBJ2-7, with TRBD1 matching over 7 bases. The ends lost 8 bases at V and 2 bases at J; junction bases unmatched: 9. Germline V lookup: CDR1 MDHEN, CDR2 SYDVKM. The CDR3 runs to 14 residues. CDR3: CASSPGTVAYEQYF. CDR3 nucleotide sequence: TGTGCCAGCTCTCCCGGGACAGTAGCCTACGAGCAGTACTTC.

This chain connects TRBV11-2 to TRBJ1-1, with 7 positions matching TRBD1. The junction had 12 bases not matched to a gene; V was cut back by 3 bases and J by 11 bases. CDR3 length: 14 amino acids. Looked up from germline, CDR1 is SGHAT and CDR2 is FQNNGV. The CDR3 DNA reads TGTGCCAGCAGCTTTGGTAGAGGGGGCCTGACCGCTTTCTTT. It encodes CASSFGRGGLTAFF.

For the CDR3, the DNA is TGTGCCAGCTCACTCAACGGAGCGGGGGCCCAAAACATTCAGTACTTC. Translating gives CASSLNGAGAQNIQYF. The J gene is TRBJ2-4, the V gene TRBV18, with TRBD2 matching over 8 bases. Germline loops: CDR1 KGHSH, CDR2 LQKENI. This CDR3 has 16 residues. V shed 4 bases, J shed 5 bases, and the junction held 10 bases outside the gene matches.

This clonotype occurred a few times. The rearrangement joins TRBV29-1 to TRBJ2-5; D is unclear. Germline lookup yields CDR1 SQVTM and CDR2 ANQGSEA. Trimming cost V 5 bases and J 0 bases, with 10 bases left between them. The CDR3 is 13 residues long. The CDR3 coding sequence is TGCAGCGTTATGTCGTGGTACCAAGAGACCCAGTACTTC. As protein: CSVMSWYQETQYF.

V usage is TRBV10-3 and J usage is TRBJ2-1; TRBD2 matches 13 bases. Germline assignment: CDR1 ENHRY and CDR2 SYGVKD. The CDR3 is 17 amino acids. The J segment lost 7 bases and the V segment lost 0 bases, leaving 6 bases of the junction unmatched. CDR3 sequence reads: CAISESGLAGALNEQFF. The CDR3 DNA reads TGTGCCATCAGTGAGTCCGGACTAGCGGGGGCCTTAAATGAGCAGTTCTTC.

This clonotype was counted only a few times. The chain employs TRBV27 and TRBJ2-3; 7 bases line up with TRBD2. V shed 4 bases, J shed 4 bases, and the junction held 5 bases outside the gene matches. The CDR3 totals 14 residues. Per the germline V gene, CDR1 is MNHEY and CDR2 is SMNVEV (reference sequence). The CDR3 DNA reads as TGTGCCAGCAGTTCGGGGGGAACACCAGATACGCAGTATTTT. Translating gives CASSSGGTPDTQYF.

This chain uses TRBV4-3 with TRBJ2-3, with a tentative D call TRBD1 (5 bases). Germline V gene lookup returns CDR1 LGHNA and CDR2 YSLEER. The CDR3 extends over 16 amino acids. V lost 1 base to trimming and J lost 6 bases, with 17 bases between them. CDR3 bases: TGCGCCAGCAGCCAAGGGGGCGAGACCTCTACTGATACGCAGTATTTT. This codes for CASSQGGETSTDTQYF.

As for this clonotype: A read error is possible here, since a much larger clone lies one base away. The gene calls are TRBV5-1 and TRBJ2-5; D is unresolved. Near its end, the DNA agrees better with TRBJ2-1, so the J call may be wrong. The CDR3 extends over 12 amino acids. Germline lookup yields CDR1 SGHRS and CDR2 YFSETQ. CDR3 nucleotide sequence: TGCGCCAGCAGCTTCTTCCAAGAGACCCAGTTCTTC. Protein: CASSFFQETQFF.

This chain connects TRBV7-2 to TRBJ2-7; TRBD1 or TRBD2 may be the D gene (6 bases each). The J call is doubtful: the DNA matches TRBJ2-4 better. The CDR3 contains 16 residues. Germline CDR1 is SGHTA and CDR2 is FQGNSA. The CDR3 DNA reads as TGTGCCAGCAGCTTAGGCGGGACAACTACAAAAGGCATTCAGTACTTC. Amino acids: CASSLGGTTTKGIQYF.

This chain joins TRBV3-1 and TRBJ1-2; D gene uncertain. The V gene's germline CDR1 is LGHDT and CDR2 YNNKEL (reference sequence). V lost 0 bases and J lost 1, with 6 bases in between. The CDR3 loop spans 14 amino acids. This CDR3 is CASSQDRHNYGYTF. CDR3 bases: TGTGCCAGCAGCCAAGATAGACATAACTATGGCTACACCTTC.

This clonotype was seen a handful of times. The CDR3 coding sequence is TGTGCCAGCAGTCCAGACAGGGGGCAAGGCTACACCTTC. It translates to CASSPDRGQGYTF. The chain has TRBV7-2 and TRBJ1-2, with 10 bases identical to TRBD1. In germline, CDR1 is SGHTA, CDR2 FQGNSA. V was clipped by 6 bases and J by 8 bases; unmatched bases: 6. The CDR3 extends over 13 amino acids.

V and J are TRBV6-2 or TRBV6-3 and TRBJ1-2; D gene unclear. The CDR3 is 14 amino acids. Germline V gene data show CDR1 as MNHEY and CDR2 as SVGEGT. Trimming stripped 0 bases from V and 8 bases from J, with 13 bases between. CDR3 nucleotides: TGTGCCAGCAGTTACTCCTCGTACGTGTTGGGCTACACCTTC. Its protein is CASSYSSYVLGYTF.

This clonotype was seen only a few times. This rearrangement joins TRBV13 to TRBJ2-7; 10 bases are shared with TRBD1. The CDR3 has 16 residues. J gave up 1 base and V 5 bases, and 8 bases lay outside the gene matches. Looked up from germline, CDR1 is PRHDT and CDR2 is FYEKMQ (reference sequence). The CDR3 DNA sequence: TGTGCCAGCAGCAATACCGGGACAGGGGATTCCTACGAGCAGTACTTC. Its translation: CASSNTGTGDSYEQYF.